This T cell receptor (beta chain) came from a study of cytomegalovirus exposure and HLA in healthy donors. General study findings and limits: An observed cluster of highly shared sequence variants was recorded as a likely sequencing artifact. Researchers reported that a few CMV-associated chains were confirmed in vitro as CMV antigen-specific. Across donors, sequencing depth was assumed by presence/absence analyses to be roughly uniform.

PCR employed 60 Vbeta and 13 Jbeta primers. The data were produced by immunoSEQ multiplex PCR, yet TCRdb's version contains in-frame clones alone and is incomplete. The sample lists approximately 160,000 clones; 60% to 80% were seen once. This clone was detected once. Its antigen remains unidentified. Germline CDR1 KGHSH, CDR2 LQKENI. Between the trimmed V and J ends, which lost 3 bases and 3 bases, there was a span of 9 bases. This CDR3 region has 15 residues. V is TRBV18 and J is TRBJ2-6; D remains ambiguous. The receptor was isolated from a woman in her thirties or forties in good health and CMV-seropositive. Sequenced material: PBMCs. For the CDR3, the DNA is TGTGCCAGCTCACCCATGGCTGGTGGGGCCAACGTCCTGACTTTC. As protein: CASSPMAGGANVLTF.